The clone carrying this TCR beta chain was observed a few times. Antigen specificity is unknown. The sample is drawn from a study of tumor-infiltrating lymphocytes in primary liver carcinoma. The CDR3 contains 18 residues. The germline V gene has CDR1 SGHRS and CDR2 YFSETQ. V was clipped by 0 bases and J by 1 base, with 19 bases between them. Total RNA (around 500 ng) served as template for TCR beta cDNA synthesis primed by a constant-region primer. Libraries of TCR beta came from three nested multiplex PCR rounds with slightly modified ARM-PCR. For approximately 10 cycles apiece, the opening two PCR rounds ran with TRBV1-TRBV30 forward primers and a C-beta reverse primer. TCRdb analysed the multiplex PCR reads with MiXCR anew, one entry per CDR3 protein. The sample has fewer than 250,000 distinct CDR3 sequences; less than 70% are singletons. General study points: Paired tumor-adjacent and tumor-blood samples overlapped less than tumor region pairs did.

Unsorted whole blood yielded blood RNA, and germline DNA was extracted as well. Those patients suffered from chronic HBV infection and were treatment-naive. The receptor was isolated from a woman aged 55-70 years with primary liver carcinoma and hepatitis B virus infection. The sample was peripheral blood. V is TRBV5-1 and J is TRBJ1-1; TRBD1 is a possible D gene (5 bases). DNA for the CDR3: TGCGCCAGCAGCTTGGAGGGGTGGATACCGTCAGAGAACACTGAAGCTTTCTTT. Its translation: CASSLEGWIPSENTEAFF.